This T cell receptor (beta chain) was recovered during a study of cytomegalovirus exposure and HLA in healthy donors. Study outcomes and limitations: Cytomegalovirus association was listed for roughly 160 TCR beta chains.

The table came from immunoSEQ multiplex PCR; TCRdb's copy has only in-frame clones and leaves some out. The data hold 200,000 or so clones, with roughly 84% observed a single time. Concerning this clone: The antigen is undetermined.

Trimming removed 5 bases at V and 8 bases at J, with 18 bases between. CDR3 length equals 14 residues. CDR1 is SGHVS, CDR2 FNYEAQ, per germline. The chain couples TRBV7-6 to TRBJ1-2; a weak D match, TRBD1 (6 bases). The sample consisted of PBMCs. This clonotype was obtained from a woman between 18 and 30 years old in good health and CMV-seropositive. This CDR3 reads CASSRSGTQGGYTF. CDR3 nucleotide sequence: TGTGCCAGCAGCCGCTCCGGGACCCAGGGGGGCTACACCTTC.